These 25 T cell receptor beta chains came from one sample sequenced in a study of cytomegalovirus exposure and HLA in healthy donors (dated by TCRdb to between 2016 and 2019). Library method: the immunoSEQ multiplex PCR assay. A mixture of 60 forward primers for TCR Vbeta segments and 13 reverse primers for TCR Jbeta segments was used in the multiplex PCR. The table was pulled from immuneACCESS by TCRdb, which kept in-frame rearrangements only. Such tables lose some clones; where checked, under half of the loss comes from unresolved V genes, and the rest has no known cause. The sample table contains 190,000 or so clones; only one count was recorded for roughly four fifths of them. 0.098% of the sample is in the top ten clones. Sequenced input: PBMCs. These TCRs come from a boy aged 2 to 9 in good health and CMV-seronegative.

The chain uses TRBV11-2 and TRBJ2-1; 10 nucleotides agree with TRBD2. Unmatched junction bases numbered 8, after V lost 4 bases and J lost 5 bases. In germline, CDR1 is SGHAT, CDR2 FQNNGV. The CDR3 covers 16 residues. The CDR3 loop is CASSSRRLAGNNEQFF. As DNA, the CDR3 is TGTGCCAGCAGCTCACGGCGACTAGCGGGTAACAATGAGCAGTTCTTC.

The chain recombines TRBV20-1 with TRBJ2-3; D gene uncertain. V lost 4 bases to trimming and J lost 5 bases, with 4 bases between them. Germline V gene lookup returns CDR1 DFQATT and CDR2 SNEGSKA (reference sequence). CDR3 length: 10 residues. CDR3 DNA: TGCAGTGCTAAGCTAGATACGCAGTATTTT. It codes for CSAKLDTQYF.

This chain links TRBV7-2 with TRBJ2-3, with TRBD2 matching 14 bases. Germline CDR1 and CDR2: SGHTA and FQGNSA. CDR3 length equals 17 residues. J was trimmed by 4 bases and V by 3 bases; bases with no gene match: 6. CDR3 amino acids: CASSFQTSGGVADTQYF. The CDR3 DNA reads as TGTGCCAGCAGCTTCCAGACTAGCGGGGGGGTGGCAGATACGCAGTATTTT.

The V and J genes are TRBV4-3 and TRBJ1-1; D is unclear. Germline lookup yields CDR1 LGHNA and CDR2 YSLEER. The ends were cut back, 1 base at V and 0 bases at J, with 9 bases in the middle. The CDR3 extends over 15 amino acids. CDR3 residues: CASSQALTMNTEAFF. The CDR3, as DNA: TGCGCCAGCAGCCAAGCTCTGACTATGAACACTGAAGCTTTCTTT.

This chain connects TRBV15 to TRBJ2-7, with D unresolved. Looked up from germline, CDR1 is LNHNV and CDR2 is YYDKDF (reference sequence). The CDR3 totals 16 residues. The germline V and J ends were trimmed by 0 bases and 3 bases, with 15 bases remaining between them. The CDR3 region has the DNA TGTGCCACCAGCAGAGATCCGTCGTCAGGCTACTACGAGCAGTACTTC. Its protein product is CATSRDPSSGYYEQYF.

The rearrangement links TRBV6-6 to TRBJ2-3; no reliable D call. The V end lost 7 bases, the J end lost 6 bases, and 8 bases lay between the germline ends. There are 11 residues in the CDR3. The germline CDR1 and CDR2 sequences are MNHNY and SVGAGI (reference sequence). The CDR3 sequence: CASTPGDTQYF. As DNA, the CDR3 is TGTGCCAGCACCCCCGGGGATACGCAGTATTTT.

In DNA, the CDR3 is TGTGCCAGCAGCGTAGTAGCGGGGGGGGTTTTAAACTACAATGAGCAGTTCTTC. Translation: CASSVVAGGVLNYNEQFF. V gene TRBV9 combines with J gene TRBJ2-1; 11 bases are a match to TRBD2. V trimming: 0 bases; J trimming: 3 bases; junction bases outside the gene matches: 8. Germline V gene sequence: CDR1 SGDLS, CDR2 YYNGEE. The CDR3 has 18 amino acids. The full variable domain, its missing parts supplied by reference TRBV9 and TRBJ2-1, is DSGVTQTPKHLITATGQRVTLRCSPRSGDLSVYWYQQSLDQGLQFLIQYYNGEERAKGNILERFSAQQFPDLHSELNLSSLELGDSALYFCASSVVAGGVLNYNEQFFGPGTRLTVL.

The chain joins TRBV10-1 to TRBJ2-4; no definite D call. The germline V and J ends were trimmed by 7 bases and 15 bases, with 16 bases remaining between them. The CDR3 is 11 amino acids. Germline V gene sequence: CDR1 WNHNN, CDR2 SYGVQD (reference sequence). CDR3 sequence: CASTRFRRRYF. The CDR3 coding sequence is TGCGCCAGCACTCGTTTCCGGCGGCGGTACTTC.

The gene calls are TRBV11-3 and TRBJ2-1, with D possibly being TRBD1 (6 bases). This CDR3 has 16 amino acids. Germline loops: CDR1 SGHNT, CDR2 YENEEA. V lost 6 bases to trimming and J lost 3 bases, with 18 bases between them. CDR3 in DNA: TGTGCCAGCAGTTTCTGGACGACAGGAGACTACAATGAGCAGTTCTTC. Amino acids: CASSFWTTGDYNEQFF. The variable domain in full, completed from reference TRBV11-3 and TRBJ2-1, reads EAGVVQSPRYKIIEKKQPVAFWCNPISGHNTLYWYLQNLGQGPELLIRYENEEAVDDSQLPKDRFSAERLKGVDSTLKIQPAELGDSAVYLCASSFWTTGDYNEQFFGPGTRLTVL.

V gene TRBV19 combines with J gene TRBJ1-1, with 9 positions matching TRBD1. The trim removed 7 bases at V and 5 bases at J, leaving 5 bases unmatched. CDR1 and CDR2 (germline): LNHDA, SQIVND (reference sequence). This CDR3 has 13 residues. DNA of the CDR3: TGTGCCAGTAAAGGGACAGGGCGAACTGAAGCTTTCTTT. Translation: CASKGTGRTEAFF.

This chain's CDR3 is CASSPLAGVEQYF. The CDR3 DNA sequence: TGTGCCAGCAGCCCTCTGGCGGGGGTCGAGCAGTACTTC. This chain connects TRBV7-2 to TRBJ2-7; 7 bases map to TRBD2. Unmatched junction bases numbered 7, after V lost 5 bases and J lost 6 bases. Germline V CDR1 and CDR2: SGHTA, FQGNSA. The CDR3 is 13 residues long.

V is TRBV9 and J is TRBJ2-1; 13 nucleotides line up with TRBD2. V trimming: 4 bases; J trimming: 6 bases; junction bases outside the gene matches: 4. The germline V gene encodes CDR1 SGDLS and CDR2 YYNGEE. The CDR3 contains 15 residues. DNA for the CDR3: TGTGCCAGCAGCTCCCGACTAGCGGGGGGCAATGAGCAGTTCTTC. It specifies CASSSRLAGGNEQFF.

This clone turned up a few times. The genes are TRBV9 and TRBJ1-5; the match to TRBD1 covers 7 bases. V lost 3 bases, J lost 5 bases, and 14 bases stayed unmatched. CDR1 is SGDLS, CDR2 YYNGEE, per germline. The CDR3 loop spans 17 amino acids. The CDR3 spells CASSEEIDRALDQPQHF. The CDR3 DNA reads TGTGCCAGCAGCGAAGAGATTGACAGGGCCCTCGATCAGCCCCAGCATTTT.

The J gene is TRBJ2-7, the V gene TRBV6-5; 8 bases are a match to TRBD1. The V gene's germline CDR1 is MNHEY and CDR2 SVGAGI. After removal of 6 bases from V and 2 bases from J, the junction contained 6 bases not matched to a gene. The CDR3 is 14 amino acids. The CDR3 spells CASRIGQGAYEQYF. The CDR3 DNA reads TGTGCCAGCAGAATCGGACAGGGTGCCTACGAGCAGTACTTC.

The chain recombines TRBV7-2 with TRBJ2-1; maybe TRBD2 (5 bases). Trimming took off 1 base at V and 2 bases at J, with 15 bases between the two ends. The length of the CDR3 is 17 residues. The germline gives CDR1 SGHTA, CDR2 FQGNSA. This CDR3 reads CASSLVDATTTYNEQFF. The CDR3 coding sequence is TGTGCCAGCAGCTTAGTGGACGCCACGACTACCTACAATGAGCAGTTCTTC. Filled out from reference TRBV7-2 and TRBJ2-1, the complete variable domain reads GAGVSQSPSNKVTEKGKDVELRCDPISGHTALYWYRQSLGQGLEFLIYFQGNSAPDKSGLPSDRFSAERTGGSVSTLTIQRTQQEDSAVYLCASSLVDATTTYNEQFFGPGTRLTVL.

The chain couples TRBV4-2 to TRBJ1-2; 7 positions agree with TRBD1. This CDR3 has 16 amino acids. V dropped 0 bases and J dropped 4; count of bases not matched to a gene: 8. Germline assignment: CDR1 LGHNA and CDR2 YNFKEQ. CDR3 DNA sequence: TGTGCCAGCAGCCAAGATAAGGGAACAGGGGCCTATGGCTACACCTTC. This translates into CASSQDKGTGAYGYTF.

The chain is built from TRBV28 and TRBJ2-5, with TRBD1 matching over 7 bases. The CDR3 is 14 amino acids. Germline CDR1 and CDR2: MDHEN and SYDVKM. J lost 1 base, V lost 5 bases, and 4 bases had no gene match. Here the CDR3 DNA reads TGTGCCAGCAGTCAGACAGGGTTCCAAGAGACCCAGTACTTC. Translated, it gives CASSQTGFQETQYF. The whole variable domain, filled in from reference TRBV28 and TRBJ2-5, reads DVKVTQSSRYLVKRTGEKVFLECVQDMDHENMFWYRQDPGLGLRLIYFSYDVKMKEKGDIPEGYSVSREKKERFSLILESASTNQTSMYLCASSQTGFQETQYFGPGTRLLVL.

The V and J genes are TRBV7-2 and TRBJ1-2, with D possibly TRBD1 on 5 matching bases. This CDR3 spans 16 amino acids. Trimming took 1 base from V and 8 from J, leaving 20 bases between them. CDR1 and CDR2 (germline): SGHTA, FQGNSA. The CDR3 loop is CASSLEVQRGALGYTF. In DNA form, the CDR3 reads TGTGCCAGCAGCTTAGAGGTGCAGCGGGGCGCCCTAGGCTACACCTTC.

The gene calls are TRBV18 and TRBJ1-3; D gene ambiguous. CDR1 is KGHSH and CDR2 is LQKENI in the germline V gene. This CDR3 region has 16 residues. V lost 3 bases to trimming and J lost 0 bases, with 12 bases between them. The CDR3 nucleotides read TGTGCCAGCTCACCCCTGAAGATCAGCTCTGGAAACACCATATATTTT. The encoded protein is CASSPLKISSGNTIYF.

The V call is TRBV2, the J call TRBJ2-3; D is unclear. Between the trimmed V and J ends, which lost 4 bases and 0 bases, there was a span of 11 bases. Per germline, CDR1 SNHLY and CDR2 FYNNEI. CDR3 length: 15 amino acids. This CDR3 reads CASSVRGTSTDTQYF. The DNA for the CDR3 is TGTGCCAGCAGTGTGAGAGGAACTAGCACAGATACGCAGTATTTT. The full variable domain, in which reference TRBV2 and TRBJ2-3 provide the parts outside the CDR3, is EPEVTQTPSHQVTQMGQEVILRCVPISNHLYFYWYRQILGQKVEFLVSFYNNEISEKSEIFDDQFSVERPDGSNFTLKIRSTKLEDSAMYFCASSVRGTSTDTQYFGPGTRLTVL.

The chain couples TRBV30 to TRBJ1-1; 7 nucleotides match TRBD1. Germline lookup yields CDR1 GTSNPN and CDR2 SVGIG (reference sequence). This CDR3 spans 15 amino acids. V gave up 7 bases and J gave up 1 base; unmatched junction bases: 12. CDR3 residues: CASKGAPESNTEAFF. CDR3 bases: TGTGCCTCGAAGGGGGCCCCGGAATCGAACACTGAAGCTTTCTTT.

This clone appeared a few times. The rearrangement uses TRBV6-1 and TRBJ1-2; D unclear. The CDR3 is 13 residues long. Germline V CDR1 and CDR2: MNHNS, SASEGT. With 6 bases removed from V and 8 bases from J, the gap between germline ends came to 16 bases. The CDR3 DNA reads TGTGCCAGCAGAGGGCCGGGAGCAGGAGGCTACACCTTC. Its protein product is CASRGPGAGGYTF.

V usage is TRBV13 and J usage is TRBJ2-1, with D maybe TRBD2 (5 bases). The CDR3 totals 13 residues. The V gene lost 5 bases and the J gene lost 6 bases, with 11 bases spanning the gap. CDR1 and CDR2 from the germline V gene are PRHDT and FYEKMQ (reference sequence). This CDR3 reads CASSGGPINEQFF. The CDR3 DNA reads TGTGCCAGCAGCGGAGGCCCTATCAATGAGCAGTTCTTC.

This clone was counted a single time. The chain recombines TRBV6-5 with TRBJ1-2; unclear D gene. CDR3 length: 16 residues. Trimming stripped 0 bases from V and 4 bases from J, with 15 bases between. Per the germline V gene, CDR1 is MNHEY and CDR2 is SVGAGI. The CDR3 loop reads CASSYSFTRAGYGYTF. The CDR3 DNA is TGTGCCAGCAGTTACTCCTTCACGCGTGCCGGCTATGGCTACACCTTC.

The CDR3 sequence is CASSPTKNTEAFF. The CDR3 DNA reads as TGTGCCAGCAGTCCAACAAAGAACACTGAAGCTTTCTTT. The chain couples TRBV27 to TRBJ1-1; no reliable D call. CDR1 is MNHEY and CDR2 is SMNVEV in the germline V gene (reference sequence). V lost 5 bases, J lost 1 base, and 8 bases lay in between. The CDR3 extends over 13 amino acids.